Listed below are T cell receptor beta chains from one sample, sequenced in a study of blood T cell repertoires in COVID-19. The method was immunoSEQ multiplex PCR; TCRdb's version includes in-frame clones alone and lacks a portion of them. The data contain more than 70,000 clones, just over 90% of them singletons. What was sequenced was peripheral blood. The receptors originated from a woman in her forties or fifties in a cohort sampled during active COVID-19. CDR3s include the opening cysteine and the closing phenylalanine or tryptophan. D genes are given only for firm matches. A row's size may be missing; if present it is once, few, many or a size class.

D	V	J	size	CDR3	DNA
NA	TRBV28	TRBJ1-6	NA	CASRSAGQPYNSPLHF	TGTGCCAGCAGATCCGCTGGACAGCCCTATAATTCACCCCTCCACTTT
TRBD1	TRBV5-1	TRBJ2-3	NA	CASSLAGTGATDTQYF	TGCGCCAGCAGCTTGGCCGGGACAGGGGCGACAGATACGCAGTATTTT
TRBD1	TRBV14	TRBJ1-6	once	CASSLYQGVSFNSPLHF	TGTGCCAGCAGCCTCTACCAGGGGGTTTCTTTTAATTCACCCCTCCACTTT
TRBD2	TRBV19	TRBJ2-3	NA	CASSRQRGDTQYF	TGTGCCAGTTCCAGGCAGCGGGGAGATACGCAGTATTTT
NA	TRBV4-1	TRBJ2-1	NA	CASSQLKTGLSYNEQFF	TGCGCCAGCAGCCAGCTCAAGACTGGACTAAGCTACAATGAGCAGTTCTTC
TRBD2	TRBV4-1	TRBJ2-3	once	CASSQDRGLAGASTDTQYF	TGCGCCAGCAGCCAAGACAGGGGACTAGCGGGGGCTAGCACAGATACGCAGTATTTT
TRBD2	TRBV19	TRBJ2-1	NA	CASSPGRSGNYNEQFF	TGTGCCAGTAGTCCAGGCCGAAGCGGGAACTACAATGAGCAGTTCTTC
NA	TRBV11-1	TRBJ2-7	NA	CASSLASGPGAYEQYF	TGTGCCAGCAGCTTAGCCTCGGGTCCGGGGGCCTACGAGCAGTACTTC
NA	TRBV2	TRBJ1-1	NA	CASSGFEGEGTEAFF	TGTGCCAGCAGTGGGTTTGAGGGGGAGGGCACTGAAGCTTTCTTT
NA	TRBV11-2	TRBJ2-7	NA	CASSLVGSLNYEQYF	TGTGCCAGCAGCTTAGTTGGGAGTCTCAACTACGAGCAGTACTTC
NA	TRBV6-5	TRBJ1-6	NA	CASSGQINSPLHF	TGTGCCAGCAGCGGACAGATTAATTCACCCCTCCACTTT
TRBD1	TRBV7-9	TRBJ1-2	NA	CASPGGDYGYTF	TGTGCCAGCCCAGGGGGCGACTATGGCTACACCTTC
TRBD1	TRBV28	TRBJ1-2	NA	CASSSWGQGAANYGYTF	TGTGCCAGCAGTTCTTGGGGACAGGGGGCAGCTAACTATGGCTACACCTTC
TRBD1	TRBV5-6	TRBJ1-2	NA	CASSLARQGVGYGYTF	TGTGCCAGCAGCTTGGCCCGACAGGGAGTGGGCTATGGCTACACCTTC
NA	TRBV5-1	TRBJ1-3	NA	CASSSGNGNTIYF	TGCGCCAGCAGCTCCGGGAATGGAAACACCATATATTTT
NA	TRBV3-1/TRBV3-2	TRBJ2-3	once	CASSLGLRTDTQYF	TGTGCCAGCAGCCTGGGACTCCGAACGGATACGCAGTATTTT
TRBD1	TRBV7-8	TRBJ1-1	NA	CASSSVVVTGATPAFF	TGTGCCAGCAGCTCGGTGGTTGTGACAGGGGCTACCCCGGCTTTCTTT
NA	TRBV19	TRBJ1-5	NA	CASSTGQLEPQHF	TGTGCCAGTAGTACTGGACAGCTTGAGCCCCAGCATTTT
NA	TRBV6-5	TRBJ2-2	NA	CASSQTANTGELFF	TGTGCCAGCAGTCAGACAGCGAACACCGGGGAGCTGTTTTTT
TRBD1	TRBV9	TRBJ2-7	NA	CASSVAGTGIYEQYF	TGTGCCAGCAGCGTAGCGGGGACAGGGATCTACGAGCAGTACTTC
NA	TRBV6-5	TRBJ1-5	NA	CASRWEGRGNQPQHF	TGTGCCAGCAGATGGGAGGGGCGCGGCAATCAGCCCCAGCATTTT
NA	TRBV7-8	TRBJ2-2	NA	CASRPRTAVPSGSDTGELFF	TGTGCCAGCAGACCCCGGACAGCCGTACCCTCGGGTTCGGACACCGGGGAGCTGTTTTTT
TRBD2	TRBV7-3	TRBJ2-5	NA	CASRPGLADKETQYF	TGTGCCAGCAGACCCGGACTAGCGGATAAAGAGACCCAGTACTTC
NA	TRBV7-9	TRBJ2-4	once	CASSQKGDTLAKNIQYF	TGTGCCAGCAGCCAAAAGGGGGACACTTTAGCCAAAAACATTCAGTACTTC
NA	TRBV9	TRBJ2-5	NA	CASSVGLPGAQETQYF	TGTGCCAGCAGCGTAGGGCTTCCGGGAGCCCAAGAGACCCAGTACTTC
TRBD1	TRBV9	TRBJ2-1	NA	CASSVLGTGGYNEQFF	TGTGCCAGCAGCGTCCTCGGGACAGGGGGCTACAATGAGCAGTTCTTC
NA	TRBV6-5	TRBJ2-3	once	CASSRSNRVDTQYF	TGTGCCAGCAGCCGCTCCAACAGGGTTGATACGCAGTATTTT
NA	TRBV11-2	TRBJ2-3	NA	CASSLVPAGTDTQYF	TGTGCCAGCAGCTTAGTGCCAGCGGGCACAGATACGCAGTATTTT
NA	TRBV28	TRBJ1-2	NA	CASSLGGGHGYGYTF	TGTGCCAGCAGTTTAGGGGGAGGACATGGCTATGGCTACACCTTC
NA	TRBV7-8	TRBJ1-5	few	CASSFGRTANSNQPQHF	TGTGCCAGCAGCTTCGGTCGGACAGCTAATAGCAATCAGCCCCAGCATTTT
NA	TRBV6-5	TRBJ2-1	NA	CASSYSRGEQFF	TGTGCCAGCAGTTACTCCCGGGGTGAGCAGTTCTTC
TRBD2	TRBV3-1/TRBV3-2	TRBJ2-5	once	CASSQDSSGGTQYF	TGTGCCAGCAGCCAAGACAGTAGCGGGGGGACCCAGTACTTC
NA	TRBV5-4	TRBJ2-7	NA	CASSWDTSYEQYF	TGTGCCAGCAGCTGGGACACGTCCTACGAGCAGTACTTC
TRBD2	TRBV5-1	TRBJ2-3	NA	CASSSTPGLVTDTQYF	TGCGCCAGCAGTTCTACACCGGGACTAGTCACAGATACGCAGTATTTT
TRBD2	TRBV19	TRBJ2-5	NA	CASSTYGTSGRLAQYF	TGTGCCAGTAGTACCTATGGGACTAGCGGGAGGCTTGCCCAGTACTTC
NA	TRBV18	TRBJ2-2	NA	CASSGRDNTGELFF	TGTGCCAGCTCGGGGCGGGACAACACCGGGGAGCTGTTTTTT
NA	TRBV21-1	TRBJ2-5	NA	CASKDRRLYQETQYF	TGTGCCAGCAAGGACAGGCGACTGTACCAAGAGACCCAGTACTTC
NA	TRBV10-1	TRBJ1-2	NA	CARQGGYTF	TGCGCCAGGCAGGGGGGCTACACCTTC
NA	TRBV6-5	TRBJ1-1	NA	CASNPAGLNTEAFF	TGTGCCAGCAACCCCGCAGGTCTGAACACTGAAGCTTTCTTT